This T cell receptor beta chain derives from a study of CD8 T cells in ankylosing spondylitis. TCRdb re-called the 5' RACE reads through MiXCR, storing one row per CDR3 protein. The repertoire includes 6,000 to 7,500 distinct CDR3 sequences, roughly 2.9% of them detected once, and 35% to 40% sits in the top ten. The CDR3 runs 14 residues. With 7 bases clipped from V and 4 bases from J, the junction kept 8 bases outside the gene matches. This clonotype was recorded once. Its antigen is currently unknown. The missing conserved phenylalanine or tryptophan at the end of this CDR3 makes a read error likely. Study findings and constraints: A TCR beta motif made of several highly homologous variants seemed typical of ankylosing spondylitis blood. Clones tied to disease were said to be significantly enriched in matched ankylosing spondylitis synovial fluid. Earlier literature documents some of the motif variants in reactive arthritis synovial fluid and blood. Disease-linked clones displayed a CD8+ phenotype and appeared relatively rarely in peripheral blood.

Specimen: blood, either unsorted or a sorted T cell fraction (not recorded which). The chain joins TRBV23-1 to TRBJ2-3, with 7 nucleotides matching TRBD2. TRBV23-1 is recorded as an ORF, its role being uncertain. The source of this sequence is a female donor with ankylosing spondylitis or in good health (not recorded which). The CDR3 loop reads CASKAGVGADTQYL. For the CDR3, the DNA is TGCGCCAGCAAGGCGGGAGTCGGGGCAGATACGCAGTATCTT.